The rows below give T cell receptor beta chains drawn from one sample of a study of blood T cell repertoires in COVID-19. Data came from immunoSEQ multiplex PCR; TCRdb stores just in-frame clones and leaves some out. The table lists roughly 250,000 clones, roughly 84% of them singletons. Source material: peripheral blood. All receptors derive from a human donor with COVID-19, enrolled during active disease. The donor label of this sample is uncertain. The CDR3 runs from the conserved cysteine through the conserved F or W. Each record gives: CDR3 length, clone size, V gene, J gene, CDR3 protein. Expanded clones are given a class, and other clones once, few, many or no size at all.

>16|.|TRBV29-1|TRBJ2-3
CSARGAVAGSTDTQYF
>16|.|TRBV28|TRBJ2-6
CASSLIQGQGANVLTF
>16|.|TRBV4-3|TRBJ2-2
CASSQDRGGYTGELFF
>16|.|TRBV6-6|TRBJ2-2
CASNHRLAANTGELFF
>15|.|TRBV12-5|TRBJ2-5
CASGLGSSEGETQYF
>19|.|TRBV5-6|TRBJ1-3
CASSPHGVGDSRSGNTIYF
>13|few|TRBV11-2|TRBJ1-2
CASSSGTVYGYTF
>16|.|TRBV12-5|TRBJ2-7
CASGWGLAGVLGEQYF
>13|.|TRBV19|TRBJ1-6
CARQGKGNSPLHF
>15|.|TRBV13|TRBJ1-2
CASSLVGQGAIGYTF
>18|once|TRBV28|TRBJ2-3
CASGRGLAGAPSTDTQYF
>15|.|TRBV9|TRBJ2-5
CASSPRTSGRETQYF
>12|once|TRBV5-4|TRBJ2-7
CASSLDRGEQYF
>14|.|TRBV11-2|TRBJ2-1
CASSLSGSYNEQFF
>11|.|TRBV12-3/TRBV12-4|TRBJ2-1
CASSLSNEQFF
>14|.|TRBV7-2|TRBJ2-7
CASSTRTGRFEQYF
>15|.|TRBV19|TRBJ2-1
CASSIETSGIGEQFF
>15|.|TRBV28|TRBJ2-7
CASSLPGQVSYEQYF
>13|.|TRBV27|TRBJ2-5
CASSLIRGETQYF
>13|.|TRBV12-3/TRBV12-4|TRBJ1-6
CASSSQGNSPLHF
>14|.|TRBV29-1|TRBJ2-2
CSVAARQGTGELFF
>15|once|TRBV4-3|TRBJ1-5
CASSRRLEPNQPQHF
>11|.|TRBV2|TRBJ2-1
CASTQGNEQFF
>13|.|TRBV6-5|TRBJ2-5
CASKPPGGETQYF
>12|.|TRBV5-8|TRBJ1-4
CASSPGRGTGFF
>15|few|TRBV6-1|TRBJ1-5
CASSEVDPGGSAQHF
>15|.|TRBV5-6|TRBJ2-7
CASSLALAEIYEQYF
>17|.|TRBV18|TRBJ2-6
CASSPRASFSGANVLTF
>17|.|TRBV6-2/TRBV6-3|TRBJ1-1
CASSYRVSGGRGTEAFF
>14|.|TRBV7-2|TRBJ2-7
CASNVAGGTYEQYF
>17|.|TRBV28|TRBJ2-4
CASRPIRTDGAKNIQYF
>15|.|TRBV3-1/TRBV3-2|TRBJ1-5
CASSPRRGGNQPQHF